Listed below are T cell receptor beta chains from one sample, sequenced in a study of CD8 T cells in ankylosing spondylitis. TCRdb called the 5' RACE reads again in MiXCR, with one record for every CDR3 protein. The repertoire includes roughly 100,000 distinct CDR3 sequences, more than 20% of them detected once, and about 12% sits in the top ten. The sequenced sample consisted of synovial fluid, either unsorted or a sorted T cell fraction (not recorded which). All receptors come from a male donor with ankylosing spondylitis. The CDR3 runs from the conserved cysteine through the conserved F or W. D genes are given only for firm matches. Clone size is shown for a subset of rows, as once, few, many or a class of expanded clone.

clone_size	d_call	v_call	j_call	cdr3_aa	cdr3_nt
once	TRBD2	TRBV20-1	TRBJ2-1	CSARAGEAYNEQFF	TGCAGTGCTAGGGCGGGAGAAGCTTACAATGAGCAGTTCTTC
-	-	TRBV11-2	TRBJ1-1	CASSWDSPLNTEAFF	TGTGCCAGCAGTTGGGACTCCCCCCTGAACACTGAAGCTTTCTTT
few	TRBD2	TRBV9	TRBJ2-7	CASSVDTSALREQYF	TGTGCCAGCAGCGTAGATACTAGCGCCTTAAGGGAGCAGTACTTC
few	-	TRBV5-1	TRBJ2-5	CASSLGLDGETQYF	TGCGCCAGCAGCTTGGGACTGGACGGGGAGACCCAGTACTTC
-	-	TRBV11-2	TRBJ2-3	CASSPGNPDTQYF	TGTGCCAGCAGCCCCGGTAATCCAGATACGCAGTATTTT
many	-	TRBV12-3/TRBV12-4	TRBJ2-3	CASSPQRGGTPGDTQYF	TGTGCCAGCAGTCCCCAACGGGGCGGGACCCCCGGCGATACGCAGTATTTT
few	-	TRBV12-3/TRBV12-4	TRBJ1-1	CASSLPRPSPPEAFF	TGTGCCAGCAGTTTGCCTCGACCTTCACCCCCTGAAGCTTTCTTT
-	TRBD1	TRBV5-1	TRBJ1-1	CASSLIRGQTEAFF	TGCGCCAGCAGCTTAATTAGGGGGCAGACTGAAGCTTTCTTT
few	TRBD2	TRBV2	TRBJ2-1	CASRTGTSGRNEQFF	TGTGCCAGCAGGACCGGGACTAGCGGGAGAAATGAGCAGTTCTTC
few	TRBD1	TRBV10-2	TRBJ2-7	CASRTGIYEQYF	TGCGCCAGCCGGACAGGAATCTACGAGCAGTACTTC
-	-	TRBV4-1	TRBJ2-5	CASSQEGGRETQYF	TGCGCCAGCAGCCAAGAGGGTGGCAGGGAGACCCAGTACTTC
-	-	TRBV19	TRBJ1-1	CASKVGMTEAFF	TGTGCCAGTAAGGTGGGGATGACTGAAGCTTTCTTT
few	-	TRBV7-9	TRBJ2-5	CASSMRQETQYF	TGTGCCAGCAGCATGAGGCAAGAGACCCAGTACTTC
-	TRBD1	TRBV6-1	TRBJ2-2	CATQPTGFGANTGELFF	TGTGCCACGCAACCGACAGGGTTCGGCGCGAACACCGGGGAGCTGTTTTTT
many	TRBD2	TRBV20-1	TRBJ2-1	CSARGPLAGGGNEQFF	TGCAGTGCTAGAGGTCCCCTAGCGGGAGGAGGTAATGAGCAGTTCTTC
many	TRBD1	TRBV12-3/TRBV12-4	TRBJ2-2	CASSFFFITGQGAGELFF	TGTGCCAGCAGTTTTTTTTTTATTACGGGACAGGGGGCCGGGGAGCTGTTTTTT
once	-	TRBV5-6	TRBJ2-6	CARSPGTGRANVLTF	TGTGCCAGGAGCCCCGGGACGGGTAGGGCCAACGTCCTGACTTTC
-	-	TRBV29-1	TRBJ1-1	CSVVPAGNTEAFF	TGCAGCGTTGTTCCCGCGGGGAACACTGAAGCTTTCTTT
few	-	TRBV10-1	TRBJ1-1	CASSVRGGNTEAFF	TGCGCCAGCAGTGTCCGAGGAGGGAACACTGAAGCTTTCTTT
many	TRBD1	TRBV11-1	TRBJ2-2	CASSSGDREGFHPGELFF	TGTGCCAGCAGCTCCGGGGACAGGGAGGGATTTCACCCCGGGGAGCTGTTTTTT
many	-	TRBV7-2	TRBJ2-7	CASSSRVSDHEQYF	TGTGCCAGCAGCTCCAGAGTTAGCGACCACGAGCAGTACTTC
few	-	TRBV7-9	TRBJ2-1	CASSFMGENEQFF	TGTGCCAGCAGCTTTATGGGCGAGAATGAGCAGTTCTTC
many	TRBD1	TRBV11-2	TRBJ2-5	CASSLGDDRGYETQYF	TGTGCCAGCAGCTTAGGAGATGACAGGGGTTACGAGACCCAGTACTTC
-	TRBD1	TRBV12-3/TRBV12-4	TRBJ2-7	CASRSTGVLNEQYF	TGTGCCAGCAGATCGACAGGGGTCTTGAACGAGCAGTACTTC
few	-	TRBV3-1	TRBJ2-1	CASSQDGLADEQFF	TGTGCCAGCAGCCAAGATGGGCTAGCTGACGAGCAGTTCTTC
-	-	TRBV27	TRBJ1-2	CASSHVSGTSGYTF	TGTGCCAGCAGTCATGTCTCAGGGACATCTGGCTACACCTTC
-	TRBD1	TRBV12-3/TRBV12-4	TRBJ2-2	CASSWTGGTGELFF	TGTGCCAGCAGTTGGACAGGGGGTACCGGGGAGCTGTTTTTT
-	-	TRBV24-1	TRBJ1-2	CATSADGLSYGYTF	TGTGCCACCAGTGCCGACGGATTGTCCTATGGCTACACCTTC
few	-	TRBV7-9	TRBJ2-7	CASSGVGPYEQYF	TGTGCCAGCTCGGGGGTGGGGCCCTACGAGCAGTACTTC
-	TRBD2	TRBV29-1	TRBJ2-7	CSVGGLAGGLSYEQYF	TGCAGCGTTGGTGGGCTAGCGGGAGGGCTGTCCTACGAGCAGTACTTC
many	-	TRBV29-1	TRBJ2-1	CSVDLVHNEQFF	TGCAGCGTTGACCTAGTCCACAATGAGCAGTTCTTC
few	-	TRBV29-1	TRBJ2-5	CSDRGAQETQYF	TGCAGCGACCGGGGGGCCCAAGAGACCCAGTACTTC
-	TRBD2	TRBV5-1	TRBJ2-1	CASSFLLAGNEQFF	TGCGCCAGCAGCTTCCTTCTAGCGGGCAATGAGCAGTTCTTC
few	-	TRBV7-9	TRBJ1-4	CASSSFVLNEKLFF	TGTGCCAGCAGCTCCTTCGTCTTAAATGAAAAACTGTTTTTT
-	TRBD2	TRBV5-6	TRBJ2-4	CASSLVGGRVTVNIQYF	TGTGCCAGCAGCTTGGTGGGGGGGAGGGTAACGGTAAACATTCAGTACTTC
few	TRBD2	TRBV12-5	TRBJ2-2	CASGLSGLNTGELFF	TGTGCTAGTGGACTTAGCGGGCTGAACACCGGGGAGCTGTTTTTT
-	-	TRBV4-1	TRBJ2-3	CASSQAYGNPDFSDTQYF	TGCGCCAGCAGCCAAGCTTACGGTAACCCGGACTTTTCGGATACGCAGTATTTT
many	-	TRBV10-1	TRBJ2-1	CASSRGGQYNEQFF	TGCGCCAGCTCTCGCGGGGGCCAGTACAATGAGCAGTTCTTC
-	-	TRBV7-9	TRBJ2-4	CASSLDGSWDIQYF	TGTGCCAGCAGCTTAGACGGTAGCTGGGACATTCAGTACTTC
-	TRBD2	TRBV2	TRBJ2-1	CASSSTWGGQFF	TGTGCCAGCAGTTCGACTTGGGGGGGGCAGTTCTTC
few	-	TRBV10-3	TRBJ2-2	CAISQTGTPYTGELFF	TGTGCCATCAGCCAAACCGGGACTCCTTACACCGGGGAGCTGTTTTTT
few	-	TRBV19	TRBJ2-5	CASVGQSQETQYF	TGTGCCAGCGTCGGACAATCCCAAGAGACCCAGTACTTC
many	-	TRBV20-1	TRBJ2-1	CSVRTFRGNEQFF	TGCAGTGTGCGGACCTTTAGGGGGAATGAGCAGTTCTTC
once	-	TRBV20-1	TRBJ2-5	CSAFYNSERARGTQYF	TGCAGTGCCTTCTATAATTCGGAGCGGGCCCGAGGGACCCAGTACTTC
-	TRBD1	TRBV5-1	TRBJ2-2	CASSLGDRDNTGELFF	TGCGCCAGCAGCCTGGGGGACAGGGATAACACCGGGGAGCTGTTTTTT
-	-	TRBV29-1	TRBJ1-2	CSVVGADRMGGYTF	TGCAGCGTTGTGGGGGCGGATAGGATGGGAGGCTACACCTTC
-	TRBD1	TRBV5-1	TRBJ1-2	CASSSDRGADGYTF	TGCGCCAGCAGCTCAGACAGGGGAGCTGATGGCTACACCTTC
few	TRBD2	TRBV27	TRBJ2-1	CASSSWASGRNEQFF	TGTGCCAGCAGTTCTTGGGCTAGCGGGAGGAATGAGCAGTTCTTC
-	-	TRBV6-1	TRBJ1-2	CATSQRASSGYGYTF	TGTGCCACCTCTCAAAGGGCCTCCTCGGGTTATGGCTACACCTTC
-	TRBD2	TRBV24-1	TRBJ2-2	CATSPSGRIGTGELFF	TGTGCCACCAGTCCTAGCGGGAGAATAGGGACCGGGGAGCTGTTTTTT
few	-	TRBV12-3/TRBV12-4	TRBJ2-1	CASSFGADNEQFF	TGTGCCAGCAGTTTTGGGGCGGACAATGAGCAGTTCTTC
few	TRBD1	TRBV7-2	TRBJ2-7	CASSPGTDYEQYF	TGTGCCAGCAGCCCAGGGACAGACTACGAGCAGTACTTC
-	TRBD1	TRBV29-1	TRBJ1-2	CSVENGQGGYTF	TGCAGCGTTGAAAACGGACAGGGTGGCTACACCTTC
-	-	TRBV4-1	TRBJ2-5	CASSQDIPVTWETQYF	TGCGCCAGCAGCCAAGATATCCCGGTGACGTGGGAGACCCAGTACTTC